This is a list of T cell receptor beta chains from one sample in a study of blood T cell repertoires in COVID-19. Some clones are missing from TCRdb's copy, which holds only in-frame ones; the method was immunoSEQ multiplex PCR. The repertoire consists of more than 140,000 clones, with 86% occurring once and the leading ten covering around 8.2%. The sequencing input was peripheral blood. These receptors were taken from a woman in her sixties with acute or convalescent COVID-19. The CDR3 runs from the conserved cysteine through the conserved F or W. A D gene is named only where the DNA matches it firmly. Some rows mark clone size as missing; the rest say once, few, many or name a class of expanded clone.

CDR3aa: CASSPKNGRINEQYF
CDR3nt: TGTGCCAGCTCACCTAAGAACGGTAGAATCAACGAGCAGTACTTC
j_gene: TRBJ2-7
abundance: NA
d_gene: NA
v_gene: TRBV18

CDR3aa: CALTAFGNTEAFF
CDR3nt: TGTGCCTTGACAGCTTTCGGGAACACTGAAGCTTTCTTT
j_gene: TRBJ1-1
abundance: once
d_gene: NA
v_gene: TRBV30

CDR3aa: CASSEGGDNSPLHF
CDR3nt: TGCGCCAGCAGTGAAGGAGGGGACAATTCACCCCTCCACTTT
j_gene: TRBJ1-6
abundance: many
d_gene: NA
v_gene: TRBV4-3

CDR3aa: CATSRGNRGSGNTIYF
CDR3nt: TGTGCCACCAGCAGAGGAAACAGGGGATCTGGAAACACCATATATTTT
j_gene: TRBJ1-3
abundance: NA
d_gene: TRBD1
v_gene: TRBV15

CDR3aa: CASSVRDRGYGYTF
CDR3nt: TGTGCCAGCAGCGTAAGGGACAGGGGCTATGGCTACACCTTC
j_gene: TRBJ1-2
abundance: NA
d_gene: TRBD1
v_gene: TRBV11-3

CDR3aa: CSASPGQRGYTF
CDR3nt: TGCAGTGCTAGTCCCGGCCAGAGGGGCTACACCTTC
j_gene: TRBJ1-2
abundance: NA
d_gene: NA
v_gene: TRBV20-1

CDR3aa: CASSPTQGAYSPLHF
CDR3nt: TGTGCCAGCAGCCCTACCCAGGGGGCGTATTCACCCCTCCACTTT
j_gene: TRBJ1-6
abundance: few
d_gene: TRBD1
v_gene: TRBV11-2

CDR3aa: CASSLTGQPTEAFF
CDR3nt: TGTGCCAGCAGTTTAACAGGGCAACCCACTGAAGCTTTCTTT
j_gene: TRBJ1-1
abundance: few
d_gene: NA
v_gene: TRBV27

CDR3aa: CASRAWEKLFF
CDR3nt: TGTGCCAGCAGGGCATGGGAAAAACTGTTTTTT
j_gene: TRBJ1-4
abundance: NA
d_gene: NA
v_gene: TRBV28

CDR3aa: CASRSLAGGQYNEQFF
CDR3nt: TGCGCCAGCAGATCCTTAGCGGGGGGGCAGTACAATGAGCAGTTCTTC
j_gene: TRBJ2-1
abundance: NA
d_gene: TRBD2
v_gene: TRBV5-1

CDR3aa: CASSGGTGRNTEAFF
CDR3nt: TGTGCCAGCAGTGGTGGGACAGGGAGGAACACTGAAGCTTTCTTT
j_gene: TRBJ1-1
abundance: NA
d_gene: TRBD1
v_gene: TRBV2

CDR3aa: CASSKAAPSGGPRYF
CDR3nt: TGTGCCAGCAGCAAAGCGGCCCCTAGCGGGGGCCCCCGGTACTTC
j_gene: TRBJ2-5
abundance: NA
d_gene: NA
v_gene: TRBV21-1

CDR3aa: CASSPTQGAGSNQPQHF
CDR3nt: TGTGCCAGCAGCCCTACACAGGGGGCGGGGAGCAATCAGCCCCAGCATTTT
j_gene: TRBJ1-5
abundance: NA
d_gene: TRBD1
v_gene: TRBV27

CDR3aa: CASRLGASVTGELFF
CDR3nt: TGCGCCAGCAGACTAGGTGCCTCGGTAACCGGGGAGCTGTTTTTT
j_gene: TRBJ2-2
abundance: NA
d_gene: NA
v_gene: TRBV4-1

CDR3aa: CASSVVGGVGNEQFF
CDR3nt: TGTGCCAGCAGCGTAGTGGGCGGGGTCGGGAATGAGCAGTTCTTC
j_gene: TRBJ2-1
abundance: NA
d_gene: NA
v_gene: TRBV9

CDR3aa: CASSLDPLRTGRNEQFF
CDR3nt: TGTGCCAGCAGCTTAGACCCCCTTCGGACAGGGCGAAATGAGCAGTTCTTC
j_gene: TRBJ2-1
abundance: NA
d_gene: TRBD1
v_gene: TRBV7-9

CDR3aa: CASSTGGQETQYF
CDR3nt: TGTGCCAGCAGCACGGGGGGGCAAGAGACCCAGTACTTC
j_gene: TRBJ2-5
abundance: NA
d_gene: TRBD2
v_gene: TRBV5-4

CDR3aa: CASRSAGGWGDTQYF
CDR3nt: TGTGCCAGCAGATCAGCGGGGGGCTGGGGAGATACGCAGTATTTT
j_gene: TRBJ2-3
abundance: NA
d_gene: TRBD2
v_gene: TRBV2

CDR3aa: CASSYSGTTYEQYF
CDR3nt: TGTGCCAGCAGTTACTCGGGGACAACTTACGAGCAGTACTTC
j_gene: TRBJ2-7
abundance: NA
d_gene: NA
v_gene: TRBV6-2/TRBV6-3

CDR3aa: CASSDLGTGINNEQFF
CDR3nt: TGTGCCAGCAGTGACCTTGGGACAGGGATTAACAATGAGCAGTTCTTC
j_gene: TRBJ2-1
abundance: NA
d_gene: TRBD1
v_gene: TRBV6-1

CDR3aa: CASRRRGSHEQFF
CDR3nt: TGTGCCAGCAGAAGAAGAGGGAGTCATGAGCAGTTCTTC
j_gene: TRBJ2-1
abundance: once
d_gene: NA
v_gene: TRBV14

CDR3aa: CASTPGTGRFGNQPQHF
CDR3nt: TGTGCCAGCACCCCTGGGACAGGGCGGTTCGGCAATCAGCCCCAGCATTTT
j_gene: TRBJ1-5
abundance: NA
d_gene: TRBD1
v_gene: TRBV2

CDR3aa: CASSLPGSSYNEQFF
CDR3nt: TGCGCCAGCAGCTTGCCGGGGAGCTCCTACAATGAGCAGTTCTTC
j_gene: TRBJ2-1
abundance: NA
d_gene: NA
v_gene: TRBV5-1

CDR3aa: CAISDERGGLSYVFF
CDR3nt: TGTGCCATCAGTGATGAGCGGGGGGGCCTATCATACGTGTTTTTT
j_gene: TRBJ2-2
abundance: NA
d_gene: TRBD2
v_gene: TRBV10-3

CDR3aa: CASSLGVGGVPSPLHF
CDR3nt: TGTGCCAGCAGCTTGGGTGTTGGAGGGGTTCCTTCACCCCTCCACTTT
j_gene: TRBJ1-6
abundance: NA
d_gene: NA
v_gene: TRBV11-3

CDR3aa: CASSLSTGEGTQYF
CDR3nt: TGTGCCAGCAGCTTAAGCACAGGGGAAGGGACCCAGTACTTC
j_gene: TRBJ2-5
abundance: NA
d_gene: TRBD1
v_gene: TRBV7-9

CDR3aa: CASSVEDSGAANTGELFF
CDR3nt: TGTGCCAGCAGCGTAGAGGACAGCGGGGCCGCGAACACCGGGGAGCTGTTTTTT
j_gene: TRBJ2-2
abundance: NA
d_gene: NA
v_gene: TRBV9

CDR3aa: CASSYRGAETQYF
CDR3nt: TGTGCCAGCAGTTACCGGGGGGCAGAGACCCAGTACTTC
j_gene: TRBJ2-5
abundance: NA
d_gene: NA
v_gene: TRBV6-5

CDR3aa: CASSALGGAFTGELFF
CDR3nt: TGTGCCAGCAGCGCCCTCGGGGGGGCGTTTACCGGGGAGCTGTTTTTT
j_gene: TRBJ2-2
abundance: NA
d_gene: TRBD2
v_gene: TRBV7-3

CDR3aa: CASSEGAGLNTEAFF
CDR3nt: TGTGCCAGCAGTGAAGGCGCAGGATTGAACACTGAAGCTTTCTTT
j_gene: TRBJ1-1
abundance: NA
d_gene: NA
v_gene: TRBV6-1

CDR3aa: CASSLGRGYEQYF
CDR3nt: TGTGCCAGCAGCTTAGGCAGGGGTTACGAGCAGTACTTC
j_gene: TRBJ2-7
abundance: NA
d_gene: NA
v_gene: TRBV11-2

CDR3aa: CASSQSWDTQYF
CDR3nt: TGTGCCAGCAGCCAAAGCTGGGATACGCAGTATTTT
j_gene: TRBJ2-3
abundance: NA
d_gene: NA
v_gene: TRBV14

CDR3aa: CASSDREQYF
CDR3nt: TGTGCCAGCAGCGACAGAGAGCAGTACTTC
j_gene: TRBJ2-7
abundance: NA
d_gene: NA
v_gene: TRBV6-2/TRBV6-3

CDR3aa: CASSQDARQQATYEQYF
CDR3nt: TGCGCCAGCAGCCAAGATGCTCGGCAACAGGCGACCTACGAGCAGTACTTC
j_gene: TRBJ2-7
abundance: NA
d_gene: NA
v_gene: TRBV4-3

CDR3aa: CASSPTGVNYYEQYF
CDR3nt: TGTGCCAGTAGTCCCACGGGGGTAAACTACTACGAGCAGTACTTC
j_gene: TRBJ2-7
abundance: few
d_gene: NA
v_gene: TRBV19

CDR3aa: CASSPQRGGYEQYF
CDR3nt: TGTGCCAGCTCACCGCAGCGGGGGGGCTACGAGCAGTACTTC
j_gene: TRBJ2-7
abundance: NA
d_gene: TRBD2
v_gene: TRBV18